The rows below give T cell receptor beta chains drawn from one sample of a study of ipilimumab plus nivolumab after autologous stem cell transplantation. Here immunoSEQ multiplex PCR was the method, and the copy in TCRdb shows in-frame clones only, minus some. The sample records several thousand clones, roughly 79% being singletons. Source: PBMCs, taken in a trial of ipilimumab plus nivolumab as post-transplant consolidation. These receptors were obtained from a male donor with multiple myeloma. The CDR3 runs from the conserved cysteine through the conserved F or W. A D gene is named only where the DNA matches it firmly. Clone size is given for some rows only: seen once, a few or many times, or a class if the clone is expanded.

v_gene: TRBV4-2; j_gene: TRBJ2-3; len: 17; abundance: NA; d_gene: NA; CDR3aa: CASSLGRGGGWTDTQYF; CDR3nt: TGTGCCAGCAGCCTGGGGCGGGGCGGGGGCTGGACAGATACGCAGTATTTT
v_gene: TRBV6-6; j_gene: TRBJ2-7; len: 14; abundance: NA; d_gene: NA; CDR3aa: CASSYSGSYGGQYF; CDR3nt: TGTGCCAGCAGTTACTCTGGATCATACGGGGGGCAGTACTTC
v_gene: TRBV7-9; j_gene: TRBJ1-5; len: 13; abundance: NA; d_gene: NA; CDR3aa: CASSLGEHQPQHF; CDR3nt: TGTGCCAGCAGCTTAGGTGAGCACCAGCCCCAGCATTTT
v_gene: TRBV5-1; j_gene: TRBJ2-1; len: 16; abundance: NA; d_gene: TRBD2; CDR3aa: CASSFTRGATYNEQFF; CDR3nt: TGCGCCAGCAGCTTCACGCGGGGGGCGACGTACAATGAGCAGTTCTTC
v_gene: TRBV6-5; j_gene: TRBJ1-1; len: 14; abundance: few; d_gene: NA; CDR3aa: CASSSWGRNTEAFF; CDR3nt: TGTGCCAGCAGTTCCTGGGGGCGAAACACTGAAGCTTTCTTT
v_gene: TRBV7-8; j_gene: TRBJ1-6; len: 14; abundance: NA; d_gene: TRBD1; CDR3aa: CASSPGQGLSTLHF; CDR3nt: TGTGCCAGCAGCCCCGGACAGGGTTTATCCACCCTCCACTTT
v_gene: TRBV7-2; j_gene: TRBJ2-5; len: 18; abundance: NA; d_gene: TRBD2; CDR3aa: CASSPPLWERGGLETQYF; CDR3nt: TGTGCCAGCAGTCCTCCACTCTGGGAGCGGGGGGGCCTGGAGACCCAGTACTTC
v_gene: TRBV5-1; j_gene: TRBJ1-2; len: 16; abundance: NA; d_gene: NA; CDR3aa: CASSLVSEATNYGYTF; CDR3nt: TGCGCCAGCAGCTTGGTTTCGGAAGCTACTAACTATGGCTACACCTTC
v_gene: TRBV9; j_gene: TRBJ1-2; len: 12; abundance: once; d_gene: NA; CDR3aa: CASSVAGYGYTF; CDR3nt: TGTGCCAGCAGCGTCGCCGGGTATGGCTACACCTTC
v_gene: TRBV28; j_gene: TRBJ2-1; len: 14; abundance: NA; d_gene: TRBD1; CDR3aa: CASSTGTVSPEQFF; CDR3nt: TGTGCCAGCAGTACCGGGACAGTCTCCCCTGAGCAGTTCTTC
v_gene: TRBV7-2; j_gene: TRBJ2-2; len: 14; abundance: NA; d_gene: TRBD1; CDR3aa: CASRLWDSTGELFF; CDR3nt: TGTGCCAGCAGACTATGGGACAGCACCGGGGAGCTGTTTTTT
v_gene: TRBV7-9; j_gene: TRBJ1-3; len: 15; abundance: few; d_gene: NA; CDR3aa: CASSLGGTPGNTIYF; CDR3nt: TGTGCCAGCAGCTTAGGAGGCACCCCTGGAAACACCATATATTTT
v_gene: TRBV4-1; j_gene: TRBJ1-2; len: 15; abundance: NA; d_gene: TRBD1; CDR3aa: CASSQQDRAAYGYTF; CDR3nt: TGCGCCAGCAGCCAACAAGACAGGGCTGCTTATGGCTACACCTTC
v_gene: TRBV4-1; j_gene: TRBJ1-1; len: 13; abundance: NA; d_gene: NA; CDR3aa: CASSRAGNTEAFF; CDR3nt: TGCGCCAGCAGCCGAGCAGGGAACACTGAAGCTTTCTTT
v_gene: TRBV5-1; j_gene: TRBJ2-1; len: 15; abundance: NA; d_gene: NA; CDR3aa: CASSSAGGSYNEQFF; CDR3nt: TGCGCCAGCAGCAGCGCCGGGGGATCCTACAATGAGCAGTTCTTC
v_gene: TRBV11-3; j_gene: TRBJ2-1; len: 16; abundance: NA; d_gene: TRBD2; CDR3aa: CASSKRTSGGVSEQFF; CDR3nt: TGTGCCAGCAGCAAACGGACTAGCGGGGGGGTATCAGAGCAGTTCTTC
v_gene: TRBV5-6; j_gene: TRBJ2-3; len: 14; abundance: few; d_gene: TRBD2; CDR3aa: CASSPGTSLNTQYF; CDR3nt: TGTGCCAGCAGCCCTGGGACTAGCCTGAATACGCAGTATTTT
v_gene: TRBV11-2; j_gene: TRBJ1-2; len: 15; abundance: medium-sized; d_gene: TRBD1; CDR3aa: CASSIPDRVLTGYTF; CDR3nt: TGTGCCAGCAGCATCCCTGACAGGGTCTTAACTGGCTACACCTTC
v_gene: TRBV11-3; j_gene: TRBJ1-1; len: 17; abundance: few; d_gene: NA; CDR3aa: CASSNGGAGRLNTEAFF; CDR3nt: TGTGCCAGCAGCAACGGGGGGGCAGGGCGATTGAACACTGAAGCTTTCTTT
v_gene: TRBV5-3; j_gene: TRBJ1-1; len: 12; abundance: NA; d_gene: NA; CDR3aa: CASSWSNTEAFF; CDR3nt: TGTGCCAGCAGCTGGTCGAACACTGAAGCTTTCTTT
v_gene: TRBV7-9; j_gene: TRBJ2-7; len: 12; abundance: few; d_gene: NA; CDR3aa: CASSAELGEQYF; CDR3nt: TGTGCCAGCAGCGCAGAACTAGGGGAGCAGTACTTC
v_gene: TRBV13; j_gene: TRBJ2-7; len: 14; abundance: NA; d_gene: TRBD1; CDR3aa: CASSRRDRVYEQYF; CDR3nt: TGTGCCAGCAGCCGCCGGGACAGGGTGTACGAGCAGTACTTC
v_gene: TRBV27; j_gene: TRBJ2-5; len: 13; abundance: NA; d_gene: NA; CDR3aa: CASSGQGTETQYF; CDR3nt: TGTGCCAGCAGCGGGCAGGGGACAGAGACCCAGTACTTC
v_gene: TRBV5-1; j_gene: TRBJ1-1; len: 15; abundance: medium-sized; d_gene: NA; CDR3aa: CASSLASGSGTEAFF; CDR3nt: TGCGCCAGCAGCTTGGCTTCAGGGTCTGGGACTGAAGCTTTCTTT
v_gene: TRBV28; j_gene: TRBJ2-5; len: 13; abundance: few; d_gene: NA; CDR3aa: CASRWGGLETQYF; CDR3nt: TGTGCCAGCAGATGGGGGGGGCTGGAGACCCAGTACTTC
v_gene: TRBV7-2; j_gene: TRBJ1-4; len: 15; abundance: NA; d_gene: TRBD1; CDR3aa: CASSFYRGGSEKLFF; CDR3nt: TGTGCCAGCAGCTTTTACAGGGGTGGGAGTGAAAAACTGTTTTTT
v_gene: TRBV7-2; j_gene: TRBJ2-7; len: 14; abundance: medium-sized; d_gene: TRBD2; CDR3aa: CASSSGTNPTKQYF; CDR3nt: TGTGCCAGCAGTTCCGGGACTAATCCTACGAAGCAGTACTTC
v_gene: TRBV19; j_gene: TRBJ1-1; len: 13; abundance: few; d_gene: NA; CDR3aa: CASSIWGDTEAFF; CDR3nt: TGTGCCAGTAGTATATGGGGGGACACTGAAGCTTTCTTT
v_gene: TRBV7-2; j_gene: TRBJ2-2; len: 16; abundance: NA; d_gene: TRBD2; CDR3aa: CASSYLLAGLTGELFF; CDR3nt: TGTGCCAGCAGCTACCTACTAGCGGGTCTAACCGGGGAGCTGTTTTTT
v_gene: TRBV27; j_gene: TRBJ1-1; len: 15; abundance: NA; d_gene: NA; CDR3aa: CASSLLGGKNTEAFF; CDR3nt: TGTGCCAGCAGTTTATTAGGAGGGAAGAACACTGAAGCTTTCTTT
v_gene: TRBV19; j_gene: TRBJ1-5; len: 17; abundance: NA; d_gene: TRBD1; CDR3aa: CASESGTGTPLNQPQHF; CDR3nt: TGTGCCAGCGAAAGCGGGACAGGGACACCCCTCAATCAGCCCCAGCATTTT
v_gene: TRBV9; j_gene: TRBJ2-2; len: 16; abundance: NA; d_gene: NA; CDR3aa: CASSREGAMGPGELFF; CDR3nt: TGTGCCAGCAGCCGGGAGGGGGCCATGGGTCCCGGGGAGCTGTTTTTT
v_gene: TRBV9; j_gene: TRBJ1-1; len: 14; abundance: NA; d_gene: NA; CDR3aa: CASSARTVNTEAFF; CDR3nt: TGTGCCAGCAGCGCACGGACAGTTAACACTGAAGCTTTCTTT
v_gene: TRBV18; j_gene: TRBJ2-2; len: 15; abundance: NA; d_gene: NA; CDR3aa: CASSPSGRGTGELFF; CDR3nt: TGTGCCAGCTCACCAAGTGGCAGGGGAACCGGGGAGCTGTTTTTT
v_gene: TRBV7-9; j_gene: TRBJ2-1; len: 17; abundance: NA; d_gene: TRBD1; CDR3aa: CASSRLPGTGLDNEQFF; CDR3nt: TGTGCCAGCAGTCGACTCCCCGGGACAGGTTTGGATAATGAGCAGTTCTTC
v_gene: TRBV28; j_gene: TRBJ2-7; len: 15; abundance: NA; d_gene: TRBD1; CDR3aa: CASSLTGEADSEQYF; CDR3nt: TGTGCCAGCAGTTTGACAGGGGAGGCTGACAGCGAGCAGTACTTC
v_gene: TRBV7-6; j_gene: TRBJ2-7; len: 15; abundance: NA; d_gene: TRBD2; CDR3aa: CASSLSSGISYEQYF; CDR3nt: TGTGCCAGCAGCTTATCTAGCGGAATCTCCTACGAGCAGTACTTC
v_gene: TRBV6-1; j_gene: TRBJ2-5; len: 18; abundance: NA; d_gene: TRBD2; CDR3aa: CASSEPLAGGPLQETQYF; CDR3nt: TGTGCCAGCAGTGAACCCCTAGCGGGGGGTCCCCTTCAAGAGACCCAGTACTTC
v_gene: TRBV6-6; j_gene: TRBJ1-5; len: 15; abundance: NA; d_gene: NA; CDR3aa: CASSYEGDSNQPQHF; CDR3nt: TGTGCCAGCAGTTACGAAGGGGATAGCAATCAGCCCCAGCATTTT
v_gene: TRBV18; j_gene: TRBJ2-7; len: 11; abundance: NA; d_gene: NA; CDR3aa: CASSPGYEQYF; CDR3nt: TGTGCCAGCTCACCGGGGTACGAGCAGTACTTC
v_gene: TRBV9; j_gene: TRBJ1-5; len: 15; abundance: NA; d_gene: NA; CDR3aa: CASSAPGRENQPQHF; CDR3nt: TGTGCCAGCAGCGCCCCCGGGAGGGAGAATCAGCCCCAGCATTTT
v_gene: TRBV7-9; j_gene: TRBJ2-3; len: 15; abundance: NA; d_gene: NA; CDR3aa: CASSPGTSSTDTQYF; CDR3nt: TGTGCCAGCAGTCCAGGGACTTCTAGCACAGATACGCAGTATTTT
v_gene: TRBV9; j_gene: TRBJ2-3; len: 12; abundance: NA; d_gene: NA; CDR3aa: CASSVMTDTQYF; CDR3nt: TGTGCCAGCAGCGTAATGACAGATACGCAGTATTTT
v_gene: TRBV6-5; j_gene: TRBJ1-1; len: 15; abundance: NA; d_gene: NA; CDR3aa: CASSYSRAGGTEAFF; CDR3nt: TGTGCCAGCAGTTACTCCCGCGCGGGGGGCACTGAAGCTTTCTTT
v_gene: TRBV23-1; j_gene: TRBJ1-3; len: 16; abundance: few; d_gene: NA; CDR3aa: CASSQFQGSFGNTIYF; CDR3nt: TGCGCCAGCAGTCAATTCCAGGGGAGCTTTGGAAACACCATATATTTT
v_gene: TRBV30; j_gene: TRBJ2-1; len: 12; abundance: NA; d_gene: NA; CDR3aa: CAWSPTNNEQFF; CDR3nt: TGTGCCTGGAGCCCCACAAACAATGAGCAGTTCTTC
v_gene: TRBV7-8; j_gene: TRBJ2-5; len: 13; abundance: NA; d_gene: NA; CDR3aa: CASSLVGGQTQYF; CDR3nt: TGTGCCAGCAGCTTAGTGGGGGGACAGACCCAGTACTTC
v_gene: TRBV29-1; j_gene: TRBJ2-2; len: 12; abundance: NA; d_gene: NA; CDR3aa: CSVLLASGELFF; CDR3nt: TGCAGCGTCCTCCTAGCTTCCGGGGAGCTGTTTTTT
v_gene: TRBV6-1; j_gene: TRBJ1-2; len: 18; abundance: NA; d_gene: NA; CDR3aa: CASSERKDARTNNYGYTF; CDR3nt: TGTGCCAGCAGTGAAAGGAAGGACGCCCGCACCAACAACTATGGCTACACCTTC
v_gene: TRBV4-1; j_gene: TRBJ1-5; len: 16; abundance: NA; d_gene: NA; CDR3aa: CASSQETTYSNQPQHF; CDR3nt: TGCGCCAGCAGCCAAGAAACAACATATAGCAATCAGCCCCAGCATTTT
v_gene: TRBV15; j_gene: TRBJ1-1; len: 13; abundance: NA; d_gene: TRBD1; CDR3aa: CATGGQGGPEAFF; CDR3nt: TGTGCTACTGGGGGACAGGGGGGACCTGAAGCTTTCTTT
v_gene: TRBV7-9; j_gene: TRBJ1-2; len: 13; abundance: NA; d_gene: NA; CDR3aa: CASSLGTNYGHTF; CDR3nt: TGTGCCAGCAGCTTAGGCACCAACTATGGCCACACCTTC
v_gene: TRBV9; j_gene: TRBJ1-2; len: 15; abundance: NA; d_gene: NA; CDR3aa: CASSPTWTGNYGYTF; CDR3nt: TGTGCCAGCAGCCCCACTTGGACCGGTAACTATGGCTACACCTTC
v_gene: TRBV6-5; j_gene: TRBJ1-1; len: 12; abundance: NA; d_gene: NA; CDR3aa: CASSYANTEAFF; CDR3nt: TGTGCCAGCAGTTACGCTAACACTGAAGCTTTCTTT